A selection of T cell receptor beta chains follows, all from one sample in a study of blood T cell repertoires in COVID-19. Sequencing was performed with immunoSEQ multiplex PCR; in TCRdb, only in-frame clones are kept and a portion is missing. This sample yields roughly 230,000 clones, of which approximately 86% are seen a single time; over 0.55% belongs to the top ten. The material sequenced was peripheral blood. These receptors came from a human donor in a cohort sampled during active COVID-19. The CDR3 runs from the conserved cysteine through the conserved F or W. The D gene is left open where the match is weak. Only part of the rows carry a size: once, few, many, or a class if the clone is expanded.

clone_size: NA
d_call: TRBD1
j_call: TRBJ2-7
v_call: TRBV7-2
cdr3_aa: CASSYLGTGTYEQYF
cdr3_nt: TGTGCCAGCAGTTATCTCGGGACAGGGACCTACGAGCAGTACTTC

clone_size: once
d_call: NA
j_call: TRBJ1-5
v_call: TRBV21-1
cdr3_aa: CASSAVNSNQPQHF
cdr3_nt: TGTGCCAGCAGCGCAGTAAATAGCAATCAGCCCCAGCATTTT

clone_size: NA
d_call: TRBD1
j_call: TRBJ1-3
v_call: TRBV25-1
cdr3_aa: CASSGAPGQGGNTIYF
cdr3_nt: TGTGCCAGCAGTGGGGCCCCGGGACAGGGAGGAAACACCATATATTTT

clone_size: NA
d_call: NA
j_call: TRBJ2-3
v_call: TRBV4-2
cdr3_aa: CASSHHIPGSLATDTQYF
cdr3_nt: TGTGCCAGCAGCCATCACATCCCGGGGAGCTTAGCCACAGATACGCAGTATTTT

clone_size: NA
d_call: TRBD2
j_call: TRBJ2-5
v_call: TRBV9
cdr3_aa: CASSSRPMGTSGRLLETQYF
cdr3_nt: TGTGCCAGCAGCTCTCGACCAATGGGGACTAGCGGGAGGCTATTGGAGACCCAGTACTTC

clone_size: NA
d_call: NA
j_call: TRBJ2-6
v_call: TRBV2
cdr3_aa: CASKEDGAGANVLTF
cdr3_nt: TGTGCCAGCAAAGAAGACGGGGCTGGGGCCAACGTCCTGACTTTC

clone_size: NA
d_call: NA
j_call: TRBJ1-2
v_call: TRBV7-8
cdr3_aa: CASSEGLGVGYTF
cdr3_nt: TGTGCCAGCAGCGAGGGACTCGGGGTTGGCTACACCTTC

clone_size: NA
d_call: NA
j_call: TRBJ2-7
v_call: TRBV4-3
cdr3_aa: CASSQVEGDSYEQYF
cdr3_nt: TGCGCCAGCAGCCAAGTAGAGGGGGACTCCTACGAGCAGTACTTC

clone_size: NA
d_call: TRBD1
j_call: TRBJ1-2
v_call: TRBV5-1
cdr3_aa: CASSLGGQDLYGYTF
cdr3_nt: TGCGCCAGCAGCTTGGGGGGACAGGACCTCTATGGCTACACCTTC

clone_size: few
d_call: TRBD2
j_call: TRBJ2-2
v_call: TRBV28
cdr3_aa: CASSLIGTRVTTGELFF
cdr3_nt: TGTGCCAGCAGTTTAATTGGGACTAGAGTAACTACCGGGGAGCTGTTTTTT

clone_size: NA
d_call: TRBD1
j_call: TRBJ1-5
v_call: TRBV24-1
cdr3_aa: CATGGTGGNQPQHF
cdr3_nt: TGTGCCACCGGCGGGACAGGGGGCAATCAGCCCCAGCATTTT

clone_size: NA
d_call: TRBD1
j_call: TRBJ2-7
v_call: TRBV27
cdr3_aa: CASSLSTGILAYEQYF
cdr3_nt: TGTGCCAGCAGTTTATCGACAGGGATTTTGGCCTACGAGCAGTACTTC

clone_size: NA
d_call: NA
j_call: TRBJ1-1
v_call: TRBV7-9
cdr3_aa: CASSLSRSSSTEAFF
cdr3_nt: TGTGCCAGCAGCTTATCCCGTTCGTCCTCCACTGAAGCTTTCTTT

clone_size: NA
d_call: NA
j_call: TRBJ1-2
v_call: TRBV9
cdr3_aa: CASSGRQDANYGYTF
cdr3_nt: TGTGCCAGCAGCGGAAGACAGGACGCTAACTATGGCTACACCTTC

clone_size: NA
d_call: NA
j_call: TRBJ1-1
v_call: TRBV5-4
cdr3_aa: CASSLRLDTEAFF
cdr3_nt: TGTGCCAGCAGCCTCCGACTAGACACTGAAGCTTTCTTT

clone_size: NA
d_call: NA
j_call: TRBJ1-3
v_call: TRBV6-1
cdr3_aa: CASSDVSFSGNTIYF
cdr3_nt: TGTGCCAGCAGTGATGTCAGTTTCTCTGGAAACACCATATATTTT

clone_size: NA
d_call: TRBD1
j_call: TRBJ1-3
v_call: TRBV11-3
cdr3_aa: CASSLQIDRVYGNTIYF
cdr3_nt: TGTGCCAGCAGCCTACAAATCGACAGGGTCTACGGAAACACCATATATTTT

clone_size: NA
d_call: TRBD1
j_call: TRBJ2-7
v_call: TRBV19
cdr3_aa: CASSLLSGQGSNEQYF
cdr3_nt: TGTGCCAGTAGCCTTCTCTCGGGACAGGGGTCAAACGAGCAGTACTTC

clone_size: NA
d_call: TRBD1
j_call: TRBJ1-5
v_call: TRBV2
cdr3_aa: CASSPGQGNQPQHF
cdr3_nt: TGTGCCAGCAGTCCAGGACAGGGGAATCAGCCCCAGCATTTT

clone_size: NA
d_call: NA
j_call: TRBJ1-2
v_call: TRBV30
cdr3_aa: CAWSEGDGYTF
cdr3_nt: TGTGCCTGGAGTGAAGGGGATGGCTACACCTTC

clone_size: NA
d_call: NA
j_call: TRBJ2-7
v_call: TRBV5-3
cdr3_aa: CARSLRDRRSYEQYF
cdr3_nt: TGTGCCAGAAGCTTGCGAGACAGGAGATCCTACGAGCAGTACTTC

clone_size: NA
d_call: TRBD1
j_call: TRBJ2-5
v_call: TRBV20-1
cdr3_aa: CSASLDRGQETQYF
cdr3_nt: TGCAGTGCTAGTCTGGACAGGGGCCAAGAGACCCAGTACTTC

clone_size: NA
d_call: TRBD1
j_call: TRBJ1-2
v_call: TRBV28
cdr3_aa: CASSEKGTEKGRNYGYTF
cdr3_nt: TGTGCCAGCAGTGAAAAAGGGACAGAGAAAGGCCGTAACTATGGCTACACCTTC

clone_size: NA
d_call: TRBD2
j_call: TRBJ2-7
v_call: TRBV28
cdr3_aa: CASSPAGVGEQYF
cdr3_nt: TGTGCCAGCAGTCCCGCGGGGGTGGGGGAGCAGTACTTC

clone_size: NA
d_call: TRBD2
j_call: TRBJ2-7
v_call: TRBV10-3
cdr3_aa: CAIQGPGGPHEQYF
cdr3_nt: TGTGCCATCCAAGGGCCGGGGGGGCCCCACGAGCAGTACTTC

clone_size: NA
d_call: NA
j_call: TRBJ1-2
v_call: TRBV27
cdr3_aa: CASSSGWNSYGYTF
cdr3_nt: TGTGCCAGCAGTTCCGGGTGGAACTCGTATGGCTACACCTTC

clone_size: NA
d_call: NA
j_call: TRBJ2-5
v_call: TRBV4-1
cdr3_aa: CASSQRAAFQETQYF
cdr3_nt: TGCGCCAGCAGCCAGAGGGCGGCTTTCCAAGAGACCCAGTACTTC

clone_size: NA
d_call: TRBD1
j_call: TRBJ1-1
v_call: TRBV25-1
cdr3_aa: CASSVTGRNTEAFF
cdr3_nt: TGTGCCAGCAGTGTGACAGGGAGGAACACTGAAGCTTTCTTT

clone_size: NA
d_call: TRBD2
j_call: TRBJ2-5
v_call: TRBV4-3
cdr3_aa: CASSQDIGSGVHQETQYF
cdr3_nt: TGCGCCAGCAGCCAAGATATAGGTAGCGGGGTTCACCAAGAGACCCAGTACTTC

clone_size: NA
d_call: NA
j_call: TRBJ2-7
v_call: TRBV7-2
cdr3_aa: CASSLRTGTYEQYF
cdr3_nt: TGTGCCAGCAGCTTACGAACCGGGACCTACGAGCAGTACTTC

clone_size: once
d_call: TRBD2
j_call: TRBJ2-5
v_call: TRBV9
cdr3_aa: CASSWSSGSEGAQYF
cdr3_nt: TGTGCCAGCAGCTGGTCTAGCGGGAGTGAGGGGGCCCAGTACTTC

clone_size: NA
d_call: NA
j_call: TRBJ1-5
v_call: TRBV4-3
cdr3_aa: CASSQGSANGNQPQHF
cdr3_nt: TGCGCCAGCAGCCAAGGTAGCGCTAATGGCAATCAGCCCCAGCATTTT

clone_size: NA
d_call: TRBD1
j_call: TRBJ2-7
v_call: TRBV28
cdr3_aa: CASLVQGAYEQYF
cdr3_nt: TGTGCCAGCCTCGTACAGGGGGCCTACGAGCAGTACTTC

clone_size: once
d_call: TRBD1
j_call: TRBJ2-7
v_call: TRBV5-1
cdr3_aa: CASSPQDRTLSYEQYF
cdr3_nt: TGCGCCAGCAGCCCACAGGACAGGACGCTCTCCTACGAGCAGTACTTC

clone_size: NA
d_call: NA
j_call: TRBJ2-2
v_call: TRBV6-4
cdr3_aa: CASRAVGGSTGELFF
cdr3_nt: TGTGCCAGCAGAGCCGTAGGGGGTTCCACCGGGGAGCTGTTTTTT

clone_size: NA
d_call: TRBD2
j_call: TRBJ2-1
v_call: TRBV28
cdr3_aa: CASSSNILLAGISYNEQFF
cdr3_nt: TGTGCCAGCAGTTCAAACATACTACTAGCGGGGATCTCCTACAATGAGCAGTTCTTC

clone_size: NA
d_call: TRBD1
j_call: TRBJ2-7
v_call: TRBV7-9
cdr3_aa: CASSLVGQGRDEQYF
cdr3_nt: TGTGCCAGCAGCTTAGTAGGACAGGGCCGGGACGAGCAGTACTTC

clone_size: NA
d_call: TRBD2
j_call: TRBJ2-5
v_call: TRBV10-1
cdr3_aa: CASSERGTSGSTWETQYF
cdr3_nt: TGCGCCAGCAGTGAGAGGGGGACTAGCGGGAGCACTTGGGAGACCCAGTACTTC

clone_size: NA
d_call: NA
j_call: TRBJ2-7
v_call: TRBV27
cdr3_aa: CASSLGLGSSYEQYF
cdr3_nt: TGTGCCAGCAGTTTAGGCCTGGGGAGCTCCTACGAGCAGTACTTC

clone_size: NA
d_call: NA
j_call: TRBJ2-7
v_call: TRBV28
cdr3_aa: CASSSPERLYEQYF
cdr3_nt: TGTGCCAGCAGTTCCCCCGAGCGACTCTACGAGCAGTACTTC

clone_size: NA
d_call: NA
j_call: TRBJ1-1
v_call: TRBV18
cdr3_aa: CASSLVRGSTEAFF
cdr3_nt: TGTGCCAGCTCACTGGTAAGGGGGAGCACTGAAGCTTTCTTT

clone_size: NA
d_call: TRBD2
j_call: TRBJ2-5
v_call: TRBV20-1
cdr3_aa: CSASWGGLQYF
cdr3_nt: TGCAGTGCTAGCTGGGGGGGACTCCAGTACTTC

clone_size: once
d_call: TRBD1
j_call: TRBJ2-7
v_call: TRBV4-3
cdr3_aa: CASSSLGQGQREQYF
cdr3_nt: TGCGCCAGCAGCTCTCTTGGACAGGGGCAGCGCGAGCAGTACTTC

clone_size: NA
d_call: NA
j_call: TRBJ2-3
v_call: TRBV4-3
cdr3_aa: CASSPGLPRGDTQYF
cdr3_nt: TGCGCCAGCAGCCCGGGACTCCCCCGGGGAGATACGCAGTATTTT

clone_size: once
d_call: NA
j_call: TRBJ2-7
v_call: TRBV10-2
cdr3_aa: CASSIAVEQYF
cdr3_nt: TGCGCCAGCAGTATTGCGGTAGAGCAGTACTTC

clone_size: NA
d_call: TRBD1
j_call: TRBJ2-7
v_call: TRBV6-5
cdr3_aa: CASSLGTGGFEQYF
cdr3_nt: TGTGCCAGCAGCCTCGGGACAGGGGGGTTCGAGCAGTACTTC

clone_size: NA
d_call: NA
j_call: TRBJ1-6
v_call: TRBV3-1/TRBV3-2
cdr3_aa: CASSQAGFGSPLHF
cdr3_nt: TGTGCCAGCAGCCAAGCGGGATTTGGATCACCCCTCCACTTT

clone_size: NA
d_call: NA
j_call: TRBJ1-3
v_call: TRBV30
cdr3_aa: CAWNSGSTSGNTIYF
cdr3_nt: TGTGCCTGGAATTCGGGATCAACCTCTGGAAACACCATATATTTT

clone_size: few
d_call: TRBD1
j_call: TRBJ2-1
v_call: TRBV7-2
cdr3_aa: CASSPTSGTGAYNEQFF
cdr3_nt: TGTGCCAGCAGTCCAACATCCGGGACAGGGGCCTACAATGAGCAGTTCTTC

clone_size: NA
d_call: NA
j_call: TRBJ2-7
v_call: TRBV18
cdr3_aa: CASSPGSGEQYF
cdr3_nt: TGTGCCAGCTCACCGGGGAGTGGCGAGCAGTACTTC

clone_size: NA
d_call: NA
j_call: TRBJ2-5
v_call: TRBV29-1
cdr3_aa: CSVEPLREKGTQYF
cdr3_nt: TGCAGCGTTGAACCCCTCCGGGAGAAGGGGACCCAGTACTTC

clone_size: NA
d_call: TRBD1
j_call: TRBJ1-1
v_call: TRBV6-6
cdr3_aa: CASSYQQGAEAFF
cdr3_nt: TGTGCCAGCAGTTACCAGCAGGGGGCGGAAGCTTTCTTT

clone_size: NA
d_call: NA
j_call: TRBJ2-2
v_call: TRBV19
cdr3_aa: CASSITPGEGGELFF
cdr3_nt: TGTGCCAGTAGTATCACCCCCGGAGAGGGCGGGGAGCTGTTTTTT

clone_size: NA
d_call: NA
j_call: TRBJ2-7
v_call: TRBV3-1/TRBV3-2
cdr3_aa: CASSQDKVGAETYEQYF
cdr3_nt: TGTGCCAGCAGCCAAGATAAAGTAGGGGCCGAGACCTACGAGCAGTACTTC

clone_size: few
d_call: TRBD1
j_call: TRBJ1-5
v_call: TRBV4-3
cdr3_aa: CASSPSGTDYQPQHF
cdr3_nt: TGCGCCAGCAGCCCCTCAGGGACAGATTATCAGCCCCAGCATTTT

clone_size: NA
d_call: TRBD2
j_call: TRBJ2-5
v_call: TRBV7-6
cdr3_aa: CASSFSGGARETQYF
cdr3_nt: TGTGCCAGCAGCTTCAGCGGGGGGGCTCGTGAGACCCAGTACTTC

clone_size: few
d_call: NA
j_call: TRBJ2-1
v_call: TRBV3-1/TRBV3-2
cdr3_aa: CASSQDSEQFF
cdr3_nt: TGTGCCAGCAGCCAAGATAGTGAGCAGTTCTTC

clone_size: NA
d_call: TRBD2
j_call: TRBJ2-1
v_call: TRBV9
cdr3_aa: CASSEGLAGPDEQFF
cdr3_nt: TGTGCCAGCAGCGAGGGACTAGCGGGACCCGATGAGCAGTTCTTC

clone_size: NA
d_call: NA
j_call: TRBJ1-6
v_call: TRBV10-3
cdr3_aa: CAIRTGDNSPLHF
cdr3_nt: TGTGCCATCAGGACAGGTGATAATTCACCCCTCCACTTT